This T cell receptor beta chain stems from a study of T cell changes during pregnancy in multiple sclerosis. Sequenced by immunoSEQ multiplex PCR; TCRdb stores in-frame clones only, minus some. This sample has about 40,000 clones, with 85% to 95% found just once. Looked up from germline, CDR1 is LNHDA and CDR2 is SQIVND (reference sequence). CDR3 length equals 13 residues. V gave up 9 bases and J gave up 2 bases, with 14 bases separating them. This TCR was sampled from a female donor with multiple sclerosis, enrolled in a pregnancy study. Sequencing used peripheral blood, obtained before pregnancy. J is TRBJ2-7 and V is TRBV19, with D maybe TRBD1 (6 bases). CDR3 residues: CASGYTGTYEQYF. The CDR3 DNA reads TGTGCCAGCGGATATACAGGGACCTACGAGCAGTACTTC. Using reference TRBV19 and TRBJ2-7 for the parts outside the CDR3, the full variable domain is DGGITQSPKYLFRKEGQNVTLSCEQNLNHDAMYWYRQDPGQGLRLIYYSQIVNDFQKGDIAEGYSVSREKKESFPLTVTSAQKNPTAFYLCASGYTGTYEQYFGPGTRLTVT.